These 7 T cell receptor beta chains share one sample of origin, sequenced in a study of beta chain features in type 1 diabetes. The entirety of the isolated RNA underwent reverse transcription, so expressed TCRB transcripts were sequenced. Produced via immunoSEQ multiplex PCR; TCRdb's table is partial and in-frame only. The data show 200,000 to 250,000 clones, with 11% seen just once and 1% to 1.5% held by the top ten. Sample: central memory CD4+ T cells from blood. The receptors were gathered from a young man in good health.

The chain employs TRBV25-1 and TRBJ1-2; D remains unclear. CDR1 and CDR2 (germline): MGHDK, SYGVNS. V was clipped by 7 bases and J by 8 bases, with 5 bases between them. The CDR3 contains 9 residues. CDR3 nucleotide sequence: TGTGCCAGCATTGTGGGCTACACCTTC. This translates into CASIVGYTF.

This clone was observed a handful of times. The rearrangement joins TRBV5-1 to TRBJ2-3, with 8 nucleotides matching TRBD1. With 2 bases clipped from V and 0 bases from J, the junction kept 2 bases outside the gene matches. The germline gives CDR1 SGHRS, CDR2 YFSETQ. The CDR3 loop spans 15 amino acids. The CDR3 loop reads CASSFGQGSTDTQYF. The DNA of the CDR3 is TGCGCCAGCAGCTTTGGACAGGGTAGCACAGATACGCAGTATTTT.

This clone has just a few counts. This chain joins TRBV7-6 and TRBJ2-7; no definite D call. V shed 1 base and J shed 3 bases, with 7 bases lying between them. The CDR3 spans 13 residues. The V gene's germline CDR1 is SGHVS and CDR2 FNYEAQ. The CDR3 spells CASSLGPNYEQYF. The DNA for the CDR3 is TGTGCCAGCAGCTTAGGACCCAACTACGAGCAGTACTTC.

This clone was observed a few times. J is TRBJ1-1 and V is TRBV7-2; D is unclear. From germline, CDR1 is SGHTA and CDR2 FQGNSA. With 5 bases removed from V and 4 bases from J, the gap between germline ends came to 11 bases. This CDR3 has 13 residues. The CDR3 is CASSMGRATEAFF. The CDR3 DNA reads TGTGCCAGCAGCATGGGCAGAGCCACTGAAGCTTTCTTT.

In its sample, this clone was seen many times. This rearrangement joins TRBV30 to TRBJ1-1; D may be TRBD1 (5 bases). CDR1 is GTSNPN, CDR2 SVGIG, per germline (reference sequence). The CDR3 is 13 residues long. V was trimmed by 7 bases and J by 0 bases, leaving 12 bases between them. CDR3 in amino acids: CALSRGLNTEAFF. The CDR3 bases are TGTGCCTTGAGCCGGGGCTTGAACACTGAAGCTTTCTTT.

The chain has TRBV29-1 and TRBJ2-1; 9 positions match TRBD2. The CDR3 runs to 15 residues. Germline values: CDR1 SQVTM, CDR2 ANQGSEA. Germline trimming cut 2 bases from V and 10 bases from J; bases unmatched to any gene: 12. In DNA, the CDR3 is TGCAGCGTTGAATCCGGGACTAGCTCCAGGGGCGAGCAGTTCTTC. Its translation: CSVESGTSSRGEQFF.

In its sample, this clone was seen many times. This sequence joins TRBV7-6 and TRBJ1-2, with D perhaps matching TRBD1 (5 bases). In germline, CDR1 is SGHVS, CDR2 FNYEAQ. The CDR3 runs to 13 residues. Trimming removed 5 bases at V and 6 bases at J, with 13 bases between. CDR3 in DNA: TGTGCCAGCAGCCGGGACGGCTCCAATGGCTACACCTTC. The encoded protein is CASSRDGSNGYTF.